The 2 T cell receptor beta chains listed next were all sequenced from one sample in a study of blood T cell repertoires in COVID-19. Produced via immunoSEQ multiplex PCR; TCRdb's table is partial and in-frame only. In the table there are some 26,000 clones, roughly 74% of which are singletons. Specimen: peripheral blood. These receptors were obtained from a middle-aged man with COVID-19, enrolled during active disease.

The gene calls are TRBV6-5 and TRBJ2-7; 8 nucleotides agree with TRBD2. With V trimmed by 7 bases and J by 1 base, 6 bases remained unmatched. CDR1 and CDR2 from the germline V gene are MNHEY and SVGAGI. CDR3 size: 14 residues. The DNA for the CDR3 is TGTGCCAGCAAAATTTCGGGAGGGTCCTACGAGCAGTACTTC. It encodes CASKISGGSYEQYF.

This clone was seen a few times. As DNA, the CDR3 is TGTGCCAGCAGCCAAGACGGGACAGGTACAGGGGCCAACGTCCTGACTTTC. The encoded protein is CASSQDGTGTGANVLTF. The V and J genes are TRBV4-2 and TRBJ2-6, with 8 bases identical to TRBD1. CDR3 length equals 17 residues. Germline trimming cut 0 bases from V and 4 bases from J; bases unmatched to any gene: 5. Germline V lookup: CDR1 LGHNA, CDR2 YNFKEQ.